A selection of T cell receptor beta chains follows, all from one sample in a study of identical twins. A single record per CDR3 protein comes from TCRdb applying MiXCR to the 5' RACE reads. This table has about 300,000 distinct CDR3 sequences, over 9% appearing once. These data also formed part of another study, on yellow fever vaccine responses in identical twins.

Sequenced: CD8+ T cells sorted from blood. The receptor source for this set is a woman younger than 30 in good health. Both conserved end residues are part of each CDR3.

v_call: TRBV4-2
j_call: TRBJ2-3
cdr3_aa: CASSQNSGRVTDTQYF

v_call: TRBV12-3/TRBV12-4
j_call: TRBJ2-6
cdr3_aa: CASSLSGSGANVLTF

v_call: TRBV3-1
j_call: TRBJ2-3
cdr3_aa: CASSHADEGPTDTQYF

v_call: TRBV20-1
j_call: TRBJ2-2
cdr3_aa: CSARAPQNPSTSRTGELFF

v_call: TRBV9
j_call: TRBJ2-7
cdr3_aa: CASSVTGGASEQYF

v_call: TRBV29-1
j_call: TRBJ2-7
cdr3_aa: CSVPYGKYEQYF

v_call: TRBV6-6
j_call: TRBJ2-7
cdr3_aa: CASGRAVGEQYF

v_call: TRBV6-1
j_call: TRBJ1-1
cdr3_aa: CASSEAVRGRNTEAFF

v_call: TRBV21-1
j_call: TRBJ2-1
cdr3_aa: CASSHRPGTGTRYNEQFF

v_call: TRBV12-3/TRBV12-4
j_call: TRBJ2-1
cdr3_aa: CASSFLGHNEQFF

v_call: TRBV7-9
j_call: TRBJ2-1
cdr3_aa: CASSLDGTSADEQFF

v_call: TRBV5-5
j_call: TRBJ2-1
cdr3_aa: CASSQGRASYNEQFF

v_call: TRBV6-2/TRBV6-3
j_call: TRBJ2-1
cdr3_aa: CASSALLSGRAYNEQFF

v_call: TRBV20-1
j_call: TRBJ2-4
cdr3_aa: CSARGTSVNIQYF

v_call: TRBV28
j_call: TRBJ2-4
cdr3_aa: CASSFLDGAKNIQYF

v_call: TRBV24-1
j_call: TRBJ2-1
cdr3_aa: CATSDSGTDYNEQFF

v_call: TRBV5-1
j_call: TRBJ2-3
cdr3_aa: CASSSSPGASTDTQYF

v_call: TRBV12-5
j_call: TRBJ2-7
cdr3_aa: CASGLEIASGRMDEQYF

v_call: TRBV10-3
j_call: TRBJ2-7
cdr3_aa: CAISEVSYEQYF

v_call: TRBV27
j_call: TRBJ2-2
cdr3_aa: CASSLGEATGELFF

v_call: TRBV10-3
j_call: TRBJ2-2
cdr3_aa: CAIPKLGENTGELFF

v_call: TRBV11-2
j_call: TRBJ2-6
cdr3_aa: CASTPFPFADRAGANVLTF

v_call: TRBV6-1
j_call: TRBJ1-1
cdr3_aa: CASSQGTGPLNTEAFF

v_call: TRBV7-9
j_call: TRBJ2-2
cdr3_aa: CASTPPLAGTNTGELFF

v_call: TRBV2
j_call: TRBJ1-1
cdr3_aa: CASSDTRTEAFF

v_call: TRBV6-2/TRBV6-3
j_call: TRBJ2-2
cdr3_aa: CASSYDSGTGGTTGELFF

v_call: TRBV2
j_call: TRBJ2-3
cdr3_aa: CASSEKAGGADTQYF

v_call: TRBV6-1
j_call: TRBJ1-2
cdr3_aa: CASSAGVGYGYTF

v_call: TRBV4-1
j_call: TRBJ2-1
cdr3_aa: CASSQVRGDNEQFF

v_call: TRBV29-1
j_call: TRBJ2-3
cdr3_aa: CSAPWSGGGTDTQYF

v_call: TRBV20-1
j_call: TRBJ2-5
cdr3_aa: CSAPTGPRLLQETQYF

v_call: TRBV20-1
j_call: TRBJ2-1
cdr3_aa: CSARGSTEYNEQFF

v_call: TRBV11-2
j_call: TRBJ2-7
cdr3_aa: CASMGQGPNEQYF